A selection of T cell receptor beta chains follows, all from one sample in a study of glioma-infiltrating T cells. TCRdb used MiXCR to reprocess the multiplex PCR reads, holding one entry per CDR3 protein. The table lists around 100,000 distinct CDR3 sequences, under 30% of them singletons. The specimen sequenced was glioma tissue, nonneoplastic brain tissue, or PBMCs (not recorded which). The receptors shown here come from a human donor with low-grade glioma or glioblastoma, undergoing nonglioma brain surgery, or in good health (not recorded which). Each CDR3 is given with its conserved first and last residue. The D gene is left open where the match is weak. Some rows have no size entry. The others give once, few or many, or a class for an expanded clone.

V gene: TRBV7-2
D gene: -
clone size: many
J gene: TRBJ1-6
CDR3 DNA: TGTGCCAGCAGCTTCCTAGGACAGCACCAAAATTCACCCCTCCACTTT
CDR3 protein: CASSFLGQHQNSPLHF

V gene: TRBV10-3
D gene: TRBD2
clone size: few
J gene: TRBJ2-3
CDR3 DNA: TGTGCCATAGGGACTAGCGATAGCACAGATACGCAGTATTTT
CDR3 protein: CAIGTSDSTDTQYF

V gene: TRBV9
D gene: -
clone size: few
J gene: TRBJ1-5
CDR3 DNA: TGTGCCAGCAGCGTAGACGGCGGGAGCAATCAGCCCCAGCATTTT
CDR3 protein: CASSVDGGSNQPQHF

V gene: TRBV28
D gene: -
clone size: -
J gene: TRBJ1-1
CDR3 DNA: TGTGCCAGCAGAGCTGGAGGTACTGAAGCTTTCTTT
CDR3 protein: CASRAGGTEAFF

V gene: TRBV7-8
D gene: -
clone size: -
J gene: TRBJ1-2
CDR3 DNA: TGTGCCAGCAGCTTAATAGAGAGAAAGTATGGCTGCACCTTC
CDR3 protein: CASSLIERKYGCTF

V gene: TRBV29-1
D gene: -
clone size: -
J gene: TRBJ1-5
CDR3 DNA: TGCAGCGTGGGGGAAGACCTCCAGCCCCAGCATTTT
CDR3 protein: CSVGEDLQPQHF

V gene: TRBV14
D gene: -
clone size: -
J gene: TRBJ2-3
CDR3 DNA: TGTGCCAGCAGCCAAGATCTTTTTGGCGGACAGAGCACAGATACGCAGTATTTT
CDR3 protein: CASSQDLFGGQSTDTQYF

V gene: TRBV18
D gene: -
clone size: -
J gene: TRBJ1-6
CDR3 DNA: TGTGCCAGCTCACCCAGCAGCATTCCGGATTCACCCCTCCACTTT
CDR3 protein: CASSPSSIPDSPLHF

V gene: TRBV5-4
D gene: -
clone size: few
J gene: TRBJ1-1
CDR3 DNA: TGTGCCAGCAGCTTGGGGGGGCACACTGAAGCTTTCTTT
CDR3 protein: CASSLGGHTEAFF

V gene: TRBV30
D gene: -
clone size: -
J gene: TRBJ1-1
CDR3 DNA: TGTGCCTGGAGTAAAAAGGTGAACACTGAAGCTTTCTTT
CDR3 protein: CAWSKKVNTEAFF

V gene: TRBV6-2/TRBV6-3
D gene: TRBD1
clone size: few
J gene: TRBJ1-1
CDR3 DNA: TGTGCCAGCAGTTGGGACAGGGCGGATGAAGCTTTCTTT
CDR3 protein: CASSWDRADEAFF

V gene: TRBV6-1
D gene: TRBD2
clone size: few
J gene: TRBJ2-3
CDR3 DNA: TGTGCCAGCCACCAATTGAGGACTAGCGGGGGGGCCCGAGGAGGAGATACGCAGTATTTT
CDR3 protein: CASHQLRTSGGARGGDTQYF

V gene: TRBV4-3
D gene: -
clone size: once
J gene: TRBJ2-4
CDR3 DNA: TGCGCCGGCAGCCAAGTGGGATACCCCAAAAACATTCAGTACTTC
CDR3 protein: CAGSQVGYPKNIQYF

V gene: TRBV7-6
D gene: TRBD1
clone size: -
J gene: TRBJ2-7
CDR3 DNA: TGTGCCAGCAGCTCGGGACAGGGGTTCGACGAGCAGTACTTC
CDR3 protein: CASSSGQGFDEQYF

V gene: TRBV7-6
D gene: -
clone size: many
J gene: TRBJ1-3
CDR3 DNA: TGTGCCAGCAGCCCCAAGACAGGCGATGACACCATATATTTT
CDR3 protein: CASSPKTGDDTIYF

V gene: TRBV12-3/TRBV12-4
D gene: -
clone size: many
J gene: TRBJ2-3
CDR3 DNA: TGTGCCAGCAGTTGGGACACTACAGATACGCAGTATTTT
CDR3 protein: CASSWDTTDTQYF

V gene: TRBV20-1
D gene: -
clone size: many
J gene: TRBJ2-1
CDR3 DNA: TGCAGTGCGCGATTCAATGAGCAGTTCTTC
CDR3 protein: CSARFNEQFF

V gene: TRBV30
D gene: -
clone size: -
J gene: TRBJ1-1
CDR3 DNA: TGTGCCTGGAGTGTTGGGGGGAGTAATATGAACACTGAAGCTTTCTTT
CDR3 protein: CAWSVGGSNMNTEAFF

V gene: TRBV7-2
D gene: -
clone size: many
J gene: TRBJ2-3
CDR3 DNA: TGTGCCAGCAGCACCCGGGTCGCAGATACGCAGTATTTT
CDR3 protein: CASSTRVADTQYF

V gene: TRBV18
D gene: -
clone size: -
J gene: TRBJ1-2
CDR3 DNA: TGTGCCAGCTCACCAGAAGAGGAGGACGGCTACACCTTC
CDR3 protein: CASSPEEEDGYTF

V gene: TRBV6-1
D gene: TRBD1
clone size: -
J gene: TRBJ1-1
CDR3 DNA: TGTGCCAGCAGACAGGGGGTGAACACTGAAGCTTTATTT
CDR3 protein: CASRQGVNTEALF